This T cell receptor (beta chain) was identified in a study of blood T cell repertoires in COVID-19 (dated by TCRdb to about 2020). Concerning the study at large: Samples from collaborators originated in the United States, Italy and Spain and spanned both the acute and convalescent phases of COVID-19. The prospective study material was composed of cDNA or gDNA derived from T cells, B-cell-depleted T cells, or PBMCs. The dataset comprised deeply sampled blood TCRbeta repertoires from subjects exposed to, actively infected with, or recovered from COVID-19. The repertoires were released in a freely available public database intended as a resource for research on the immune response to SARS-CoV-2. The samples were drawn from two sources: the first 160 participants of the ongoing ImmuneRACE study, and some 1,300 subjects contributed by 6 global collaborators. A de-identified subject ID, COVID-19 status, age in years and sex were almost always included in the sample metadata. Where available, HLA class I and class II types were obtained from metadata supplied by the sample provider rather than from assay-based typing. The investigation overall reported the following: The amount of clinical and demographic metadata varied by source and participant and was provided uncurated.

Notes on this clone: What this receptor recognizes is not known. Qualities for individual bases were not recorded, and no much larger clone is one base off.

TCRbeta CDR3 regions were amplified from genomic DNA using the immunoSEQ Assay, a bias-controlled multiplex PCR. Per the source publication's procedure: The number of nucleated cells in each sample was estimated from the amplification of reference gene primers within the assay. To quantify the absolute abundance of each unique TCRbeta CDR3 rearrangement, sequence reads were collapsed and filtered. For each sample, productive Simpson clonality was calculated as the square root of Simpson's diversity index over productive rearrangements. The table comes from immuneACCESS by way of TCRdb, which keeps in-frame sequences with V and J called. Part of the clones is missing from these tables; in studies checked, under half for an unresolved V gene and the rest for unknown reasons. That table is the source of V, J and clone size, and D and trimming were worked out from the DNA. The sample profile shows 100,000 to 150,000 clones; roughly 80% of them were found once. The top ten constitute approximately 13% of the sample.

Another Seattle source contributed samples from volunteer blood donors who had recovered from COVID-19. The collaborating institutions used their own protocols to collect whole blood in K2EDTA tubes. For TCRbeta analysis, collaborators shipped samples in one of three forms: frozen whole blood, isolated PBMCs, or DNA extracted from either of those sample types. Via the germline V gene (reference sequence), CDR1 is SGHNT and CDR2 YYREEE. The cysteine opens and the phenylalanine closes a CDR3 of 15 amino acids. The DNA shown is the 45-base CDR3, in frame from base 1. V gives up 4 bases and J gives up 4 bases, and the segment between their germline ends measures 15 bases.

Sequencing was done on a sample of peripheral blood. The chain was built from TRBV5-4 and TRBJ1-3, with no confident D gene call. The receptor comes from a woman between 25 and 40 years old who had recovered from COVID-19. The CDR3 has the sequence CASSKGPGNGNTIYF. The DNA is as follows: TGTGCCAGCAGCAAAGGCCCCGGGAACGGAAACACCATATATTTT.